The 19 T cell receptor beta chains in this list originate from one sample, sequenced in a study of HIV-infected patients and healthy controls. Alpha and beta constant-region primers primed reverse transcription of around 500 ng RNA. Using multiplexing indices, alpha and beta chain libraries were generated apart by chain-specific third strand synthesis. Each CDR3 protein is one row after TCRdb ran MiXCR on the 5' RACE reads. The sample shows roughly 14,000 distinct CDR3 sequences, 10% to 15% of them seen only once. Roughly three months, about 14 weeks, into antiretroviral therapy, follow-up blood was collected. The repertoire came from unfractionated whole blood and reflected all unsorted peripheral T cells. The material sequenced was blood, taken during antiretroviral therapy. Receptors originate from an adult with HIV infection. The donor label of this sample is uncertain.

This clonotype was detected ten times or more. The chain uses TRBV29-1 and TRBJ2-3; D possibly corresponds to TRBD2 (6 bases). CDR1 is SQVTM and CDR2 is ANQGSEA in the germline V gene. V gave up 8 bases and J gave up 5 bases, with 17 bases separating them. The CDR3 has 13 amino acids. CDR3 bases: TGCAGCACCTCCCCGGGAGCCCTAGATACGCAGTATTTT. It yields the protein CSTSPGALDTQYF.

This clonotype was recorded at least ten times. The rearrangement joins TRBV20-1 to TRBJ1-2, with unresolved D. V lost 7 bases, J lost 4 bases, and 16 bases lay in between. Germline CDR1 reads DFQATT; CDR2 reads SNEGSKA (reference sequence). The CDR3 has 13 residues. The DNA of the CDR3 is TGCAGTGTTACCGGTGGAGGAGCCTATGGCTACACCTTC. Translated, it gives CSVTGGGAYGYTF.

This clonotype was picked up many times. The chain employs TRBV25-1 and TRBJ1-4; D is unresolved. The CDR3 is 15 residues long. Per germline, CDR1 MGHDK and CDR2 SYGVNS. V was shortened by 3 bases and J by 3 bases, with 11 bases between the two germline ends. The CDR3, as DNA: TGTGCCAGCAGTGAGGACTATTCTTCTAATGAAAAACTGTTTTTT. This sequence encodes CASSEDYSSNEKLFF. The entire variable domain, with the rest obtained from reference TRBV25-1 and TRBJ1-4, is as follows: EADIYQTPRYLVIGTGKKITLECSQTMGHDKMYWYQQDPGMELHLIHYSYGVNSTEKGDLSSESTVSRIRTEHFPLTLESARPSHTSQYLCASSEDYSSNEKLFFGSGTQLSVL.

This clonotype was observed a handful of times. The chain uses TRBV5-6 and TRBJ2-6, with D possibly matching TRBD1 (5 bases). Trimming took off 0 bases at V and 0 bases at J, with 13 bases between the two ends. Germline lookup yields CDR1 SGHDT and CDR2 YYEEEE. This CDR3 region has 18 residues. CDR3 in amino acids: CASSLAGSDSSGANVLTF. CDR3 DNA sequence: TGTGCCAGCAGCTTGGCAGGGTCTGATAGCTCTGGGGCCAACGTCCTGACTTTC.

As concerns this clonotype: Since a much larger clone is just one base distant, this may be a read error. The chain couples TRBV15 to TRBJ2-7; 8 nucleotides match TRBD1. The CDR3 totals 14 residues. Germline V CDR1 and CDR2: LNHNV, YYDKDF (reference sequence). DNA of the CDR3: TGTGTCACCAGCGGACAGGGAAACTCCTACGAGCAGTACTTC. It is translated as CVTSGQGNSYEQYF.

This clonotype has just a few counts. The chain has TRBV7-2 and TRBJ2-6; D is unresolved. Germline assignment: CDR1 SGHTA and CDR2 FQGNSA. The CDR3 has 14 amino acids. V was shortened by 5 bases and J by 6 bases, with 11 bases between the two germline ends. The CDR3 here is CASSGNIVANVLTF. The CDR3 DNA reads TGTGCCAGCAGCGGGAATATTGTGGCCAACGTCCTGACTTTC.

The CDR3 region is CSARAGQGGSETQYF. Written as DNA, the CDR3 is TGCAGTGCTAGGGCAGGCCAGGGTGGGTCAGAGACCCAGTACTTC. The chain joins TRBV20-1 to TRBJ2-5; D may be TRBD1 (5 bases). Trimming took off 3 bases at V and 4 bases at J, with 18 bases between the two ends. The CDR3 is made up of 15 amino acids. Germline values: CDR1 DFQATT, CDR2 SNEGSKA (reference sequence).

This clonotype was found many times. This rearrangement joins TRBV29-1 to TRBJ2-1, with 7 bases fitting TRBD2. Unmatched junction bases numbered 11, after V lost 4 bases and J lost 2 bases. CDR3 size: 16 residues. CDR1 is SQVTM, CDR2 ANQGSEA, per germline. DNA for the CDR3: TGCAGCGTTGTTCAGTTTGTAGCGGGCGCCTACAATGAGCAGTTCTTC. Its protein is CSVVQFVAGAYNEQFF.

V usage is TRBV5-1 and J usage is TRBJ1-2, with D unresolved. The V end was cut by 4 bases, the J end by 4 bases, with 23 bases between. This CDR3 is built from 17 residues. Looked up from germline, CDR1 is SGHRS and CDR2 is YFSETQ. CDR3 loop: CASSPEGSLFKVYGYTF. The CDR3 region has the DNA TGCGCCAGCAGCCCCGAAGGGTCTCTTTTCAAAGTCTATGGCTACACCTTC.

This clonotype was detected ten times or more. This rearrangement joins TRBV13 to TRBJ2-3; D gene unclear. CDR1 PRHDT and CDR2 FYEKMQ come from the germline V gene (reference sequence). This CDR3 spans 15 amino acids. V was pared by 0 bases and J by 6 bases, with 13 bases between. CDR3 in DNA: TGTGCCAGCAGCTTAGGGACCGTAACGGAGGATACGCAGTATTTT. It is translated as CASSLGTVTEDTQYF.

This clonotype is medium-sized by share. This rearrangement joins TRBV5-1 to TRBJ2-3, with a possible D match to TRBD1 (6 bases). The CDR3 has 15 amino acids. The V end lost 4 bases, the J end lost 6 bases, and 18 bases lay between the germline ends. CDR1 and CDR2 (germline): SGHRS, YFSETQ. The CDR3 protein is CASSQEQGAGDTQYF. The CDR3 coding sequence is TGCGCCAGCAGCCAAGAACAGGGAGCCGGGGATACGCAGTATTTT.

This clonotype was observed at least ten times. The chain uses TRBV11-1 and TRBJ2-5; D gene unclear. V was shortened by 5 bases and J by 5 bases, with 9 bases between the two germline ends. Looked up from germline, CDR1 is SGHAT and CDR2 is FQDESV (reference sequence). The CDR3 spans 12 residues. The CDR3 coding sequence is TGTGCCAGCAGCCGTAGTATGGAGACCCAGTACTTC. Encoded protein: CASSRSMETQYF. Filled out from reference TRBV11-1 and TRBJ2-5, the complete variable domain reads EAEVAQSPRYKITEKSQAVAFWCDPISGHATLYWYRQILGQGPELLVQFQDESVVDDSQLPKDRFSAERLKGVDSTLKIQPAELGDSAMYLCASSRSMETQYFGPGTRLLVL.

The sample holds many counts of this clonotype. The V call is TRBV11-2, the J call TRBJ1-6; D remains ambiguous. There are 16 residues in the CDR3. V lost 5 bases and J lost 4, with 15 bases in between. CDR1 is SGHAT and CDR2 is FQNNGV in the germline V gene. CDR3 DNA sequence: TGTGCCAGCAGCGAAGGAGACTTGGGTTATAATTCACCCCTCCACTTT. It is translated as CASSEGDLGYNSPLHF.

In this sample, this clonotype turned up many times. This rearrangement joins TRBV5-6 to TRBJ1-5, with a weak D call TRBD1 (6 bases). V was pared by 1 base and J by 7 bases, with 12 bases between. The CDR3 has 14 residues. Germline CDR1 is SGHDT and CDR2 is YYEEEE. CDR3 in DNA: TGTGCCAGCAGCTTGTGGGGGCTGGGGCAGCCCCAGCATTTT. Its translation is CASSLWGLGQPQHF. The variable domain in full, completed from reference TRBV5-6 and TRBJ1-5, reads DAGVTQSPTHLIKTRGQQVTLRCSPKSGHDTVSWYQQALGQGPQFIFQYYEEEERQRGNFPDRFSGHQFPNYSSELNVNALLLGDSALYLCASSLWGLGQPQHFGDGTRLSIL.

Ten or more counts support this clonotype. V is TRBV28 and J is TRBJ2-7; possibly TRBD2 for D (6 bases). Germline V gene lookup returns CDR1 MDHEN and CDR2 SYDVKM. The CDR3 sequence is 13 residues long. The V end lost 6 bases, the J end lost 4 bases, and 13 bases lay between the germline ends. The CDR3, as DNA: TGTGCCAGCAGCCCTGGGGGGAGATACGAGCAGTACTTC. It codes for CASSPGGRYEQYF.

The V and J genes are TRBV10-3 and TRBJ2-7; 8 bases line up with TRBD2. The V gene end was trimmed by 5 bases and the J gene end by 5 bases; junction bases not matched to a gene: 2. Germline-derived CDR1 and CDR2 are ENHRY and SYGVKD. The CDR3 sequence is 12 residues long. This CDR3 is CAISSGSNEQYF. As DNA, the CDR3 is TGTGCCATCAGTAGCGGGAGCAACGAGCAGTACTTC.

This clonotype was seen at least ten times. The CDR3 DNA follows: TGTGCCAGCACCCTTCTGACAGGGGATAATTCACCCCTCCACTTT. It codes for CASTLLTGDNSPLHF. V and J are TRBV28 and TRBJ1-6, with 8 bases that match TRBD1. Losses at the gene ends were 7 bases for V and 5 bases for J; bases not matched to a gene: 7. CDR3 size: 15 residues. The germline V gene has CDR1 MDHEN and CDR2 SYDVKM.

The chain employs TRBV11-2 and TRBJ2-5; 10 bases map to TRBD1. V lost 1 base, J lost 5 bases, and 4 bases stayed unmatched. Germline CDR1 is SGHAT and CDR2 is FQNNGV. This CDR3 spans 15 amino acids. The CDR3 region is CASSLGQGALETQYF. Written as DNA, the CDR3 is TGTGCCAGCAGCTTAGGACAGGGGGCACTTGAGACCCAGTACTTC.

This clonotype was detected many times. The V gene is TRBV7-3, the J gene TRBJ2-3; 13 nucleotides match TRBD2. With V trimmed by 5 bases and J by 1 base, 3 bases remained unmatched. This CDR3 has 16 residues. CDR1 SGHTA and CDR2 FQGTGA come from the germline V gene. The CDR3 DNA sequence: TGTGCCAGCAGCCGTGGACTAGCGGGGGGCACAGATACGCAGTATTTT. This codes for CASSRGLAGGTDTQYF.